The source of this TCR beta chain is a study of metastatic and nonmetastatic thyroid tumors. Turning to the study itself: Malignant and benign thyroid patients had repertoires compared in peripheral blood and tumor or nodule tissue.

Authors' analysis steps: A classifier for distant metastasis in papillary thyroid cancer was constructed using CDR3 differences observed across clinicopathological groups. TCRdb re-called clones via MiXCR from the PCR reads. TCRdb's processing, not the authors' own work, is the source of the V and J calls. In the table there are approximately 20,000 clones, 15% to 19% of which are singletons. The germline V gene encodes CDR1 SGHDT and CDR2 YYEEEE. V lost 1 base and J lost 9, with 14 bases in between. The CDR3 is 14 residues long. Study-wide points: Across blood and tumor, TCR beta diversity in malignant thyroid tumors was reportedly significantly higher than in benign nodules.

Until they underwent thyroid surgery, no patient had received any treatment. Regarding this clone: Its antigen is currently unknown.

This sequence joins TRBV5-6 and TRBJ1-5; the D gene is possibly TRBD1 (6 bases). Sequenced sample: blood. The TCR sequence derives from a female donor with papillary thyroid cancer or a benign thyroid nodule (not recorded which). Some clones in this sample may be carry-over from other donors' samples. The CDR3 DNA follows: TGTGCCAGCAGCTTGACCCAGGGAGGGGGGCCCCAGCATTTT. It yields the protein CASSLTQGGGPQHF.